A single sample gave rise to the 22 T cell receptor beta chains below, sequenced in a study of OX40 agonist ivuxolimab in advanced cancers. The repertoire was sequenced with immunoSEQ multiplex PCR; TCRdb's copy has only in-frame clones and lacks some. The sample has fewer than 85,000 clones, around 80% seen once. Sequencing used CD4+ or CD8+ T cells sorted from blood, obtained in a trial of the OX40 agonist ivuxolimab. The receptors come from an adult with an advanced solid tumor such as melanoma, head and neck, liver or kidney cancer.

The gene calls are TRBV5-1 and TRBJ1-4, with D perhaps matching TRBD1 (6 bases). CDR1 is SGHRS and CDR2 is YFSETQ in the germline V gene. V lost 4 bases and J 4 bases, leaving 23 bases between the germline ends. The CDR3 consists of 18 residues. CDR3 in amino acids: CASSPTPPGQGFNEKLFF. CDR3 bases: TGCGCCAGCAGCCCCACCCCCCCTGGGCAGGGGTTTAATGAAAAACTGTTTTTT. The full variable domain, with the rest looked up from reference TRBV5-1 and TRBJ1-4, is KAGVTQTPRYLIKTRGQQVTLSCSPISGHRSVSWYQQTPGQGLQFLFEYFSETQRNKGNFPGRFSGRQFSNSRSEMNVSTLELGDSALYLCASSPTPPGQGFNEKLFFGSGTQLSVL.

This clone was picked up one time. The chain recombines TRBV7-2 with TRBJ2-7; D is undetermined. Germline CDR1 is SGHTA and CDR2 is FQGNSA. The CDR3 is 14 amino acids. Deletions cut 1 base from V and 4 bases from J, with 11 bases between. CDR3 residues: CASSLGSRQYEQYF. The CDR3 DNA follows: TGTGCCAGCAGCTTAGGTAGTCGTCAGTACGAGCAGTACTTC.

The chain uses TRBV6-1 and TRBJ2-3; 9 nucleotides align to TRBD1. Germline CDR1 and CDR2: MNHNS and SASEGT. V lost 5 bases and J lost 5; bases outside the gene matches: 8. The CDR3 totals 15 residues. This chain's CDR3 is CASSQPGQGKDTQYF. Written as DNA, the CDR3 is TGTGCCAGCAGTCAACCGGGACAGGGTAAAGATACGCAGTATTTT.

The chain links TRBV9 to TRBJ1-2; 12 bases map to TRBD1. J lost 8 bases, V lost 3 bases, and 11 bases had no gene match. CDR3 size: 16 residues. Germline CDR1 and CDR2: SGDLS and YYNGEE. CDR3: CASSANTGTGGEGYTF. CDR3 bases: TGTGCCAGCAGCGCAAACACCGGGACAGGGGGCGAGGGCTACACCTTC.

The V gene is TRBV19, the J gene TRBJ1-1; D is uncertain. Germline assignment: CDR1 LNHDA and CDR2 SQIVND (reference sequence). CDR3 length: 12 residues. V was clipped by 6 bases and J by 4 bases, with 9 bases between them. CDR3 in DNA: TGTGCCAGTAGCCTGCCGGCCACTGAAGCTTTCTTT. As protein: CASSLPATEAFF.

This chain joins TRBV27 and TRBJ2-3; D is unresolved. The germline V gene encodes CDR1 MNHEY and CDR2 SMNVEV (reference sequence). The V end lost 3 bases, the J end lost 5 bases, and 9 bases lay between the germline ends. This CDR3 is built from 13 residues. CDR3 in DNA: TGTGCCAGCAGTTTGATGGGCCAAGATACGCAGTATTTT. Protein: CASSLMGQDTQYF.

The CDR3 sequence is CAISESDRNYGYTF. Written as DNA, the CDR3 is TGTGCCATCAGTGAGTCTGACAGAAACTATGGCTACACCTTC. The V call is TRBV10-3, the J call TRBJ1-2; weak D call: TRBD1 (5 bases). CDR1 ENHRY and CDR2 SYGVKD come from the germline V gene. Trimming took off 0 bases at V and 2 bases at J, with 7 bases between the two ends. CDR3 length: 14 amino acids.

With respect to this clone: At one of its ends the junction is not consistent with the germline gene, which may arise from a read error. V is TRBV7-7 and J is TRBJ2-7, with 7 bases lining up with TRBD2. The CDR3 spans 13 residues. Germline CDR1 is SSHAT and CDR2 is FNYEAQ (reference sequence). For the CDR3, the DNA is TGTGCTAGCAGCTTAGGCGGGAGTTCCGAGCAGTACTTC. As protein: CASSLGGSSEQYF.

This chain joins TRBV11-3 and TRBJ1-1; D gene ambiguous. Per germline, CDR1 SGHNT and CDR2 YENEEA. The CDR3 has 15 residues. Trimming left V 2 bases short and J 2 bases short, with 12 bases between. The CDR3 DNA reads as TGTGCCAGCAGCTTATACTCGGCCCCAAACACTGAAGCTTTCTTT. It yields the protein CASSLYSAPNTEAFF.

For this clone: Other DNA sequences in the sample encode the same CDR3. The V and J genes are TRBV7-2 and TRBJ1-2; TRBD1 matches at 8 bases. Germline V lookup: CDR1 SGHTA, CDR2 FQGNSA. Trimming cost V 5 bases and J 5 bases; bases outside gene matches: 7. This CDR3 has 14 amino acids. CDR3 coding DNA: TGTGCCAGCAGCCTAGGACAGGGAGTGTATGGCTACACCTTC. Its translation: CASSLGQGVYGYTF.

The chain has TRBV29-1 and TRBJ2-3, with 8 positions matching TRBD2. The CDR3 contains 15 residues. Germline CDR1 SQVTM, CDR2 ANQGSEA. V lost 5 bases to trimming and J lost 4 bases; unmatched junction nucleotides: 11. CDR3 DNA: TGCAGCGTTTCGACCCGTGGCGGGGGGCCAGATACGCAGTATTTT. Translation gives CSVSTRGGGPDTQYF.

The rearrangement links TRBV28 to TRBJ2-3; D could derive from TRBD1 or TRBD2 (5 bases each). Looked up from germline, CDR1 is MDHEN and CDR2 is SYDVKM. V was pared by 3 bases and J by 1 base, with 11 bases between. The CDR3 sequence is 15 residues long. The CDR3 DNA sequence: TGTGCCAGCAGTTTTAACCGAGGGGGCACAGATACGCAGTATTTT. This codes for CASSFNRGGTDTQYF. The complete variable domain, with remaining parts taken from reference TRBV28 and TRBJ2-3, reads DVKVTQSSRYLVKRTGEKVFLECVQDMDHENMFWYRQDPGLGLRLIYFSYDVKMKEKGDIPEGYSVSREKKERFSLILESASTNQTSMYLCASSFNRGGTDTQYFGPGTRLTVL.

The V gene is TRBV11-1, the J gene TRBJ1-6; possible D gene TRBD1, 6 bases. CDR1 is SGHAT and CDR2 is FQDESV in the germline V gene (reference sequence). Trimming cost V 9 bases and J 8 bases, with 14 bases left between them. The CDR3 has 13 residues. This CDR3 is CASQQGLDSPLHF. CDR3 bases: TGTGCCAGTCAACAGGGTCTCGATTCACCCCTCCACTTT.

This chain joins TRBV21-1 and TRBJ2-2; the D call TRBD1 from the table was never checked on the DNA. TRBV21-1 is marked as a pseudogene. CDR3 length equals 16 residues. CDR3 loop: CASSNRQQRITGELFF. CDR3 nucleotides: TGTGCCAGCAGCAACAGACAGCAAAGGATCACCGGGGAGCTGTTTTTT.

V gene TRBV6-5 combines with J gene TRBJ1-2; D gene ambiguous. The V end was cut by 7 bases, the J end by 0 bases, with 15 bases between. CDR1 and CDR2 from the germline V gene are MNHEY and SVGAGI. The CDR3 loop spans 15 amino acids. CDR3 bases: TGTGCCAGCACCGCCAGGCCGAGATCTAACTATGGCTACACCTTC. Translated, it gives CASTARPRSNYGYTF.

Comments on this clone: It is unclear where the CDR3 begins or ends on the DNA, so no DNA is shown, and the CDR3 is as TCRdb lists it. The CDR3 sequence: CASSPLSGVGQGAF. This chain links TRBV7-2 with TRBJ2-7; TRBD2 is the table's D call and was not checked against the DNA. CDR1 SGHTA and CDR2 FQGNSA come from the germline V gene. The CDR3 comprises 14 residues, both ends counted.

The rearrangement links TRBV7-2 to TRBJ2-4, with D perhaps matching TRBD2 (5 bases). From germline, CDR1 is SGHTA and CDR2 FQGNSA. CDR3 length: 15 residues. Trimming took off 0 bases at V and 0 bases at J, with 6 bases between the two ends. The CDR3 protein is CASSLAGVAKNIQYF. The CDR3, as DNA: TGTGCCAGCAGCTTAGCCGGGGTAGCCAAAAACATTCAGTACTTC.

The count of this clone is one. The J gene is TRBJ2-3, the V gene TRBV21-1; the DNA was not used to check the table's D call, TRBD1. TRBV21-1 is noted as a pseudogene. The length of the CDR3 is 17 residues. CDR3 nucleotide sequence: TGTGCCAGCAGGGACCTACCGATGGTAAGGGGTGGCTATACGCAGTATTTT. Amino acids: CASRDLPMVRGGYTQYF.

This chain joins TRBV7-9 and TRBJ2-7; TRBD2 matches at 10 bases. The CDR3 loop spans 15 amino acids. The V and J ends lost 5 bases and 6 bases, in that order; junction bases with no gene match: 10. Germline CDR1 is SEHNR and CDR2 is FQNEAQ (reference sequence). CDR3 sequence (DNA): TGTGCCAGCAGCCCAGGAGGGACTAGCGTTCTCGAGCAGTACTTC. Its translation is CASSPGGTSVLEQYF.

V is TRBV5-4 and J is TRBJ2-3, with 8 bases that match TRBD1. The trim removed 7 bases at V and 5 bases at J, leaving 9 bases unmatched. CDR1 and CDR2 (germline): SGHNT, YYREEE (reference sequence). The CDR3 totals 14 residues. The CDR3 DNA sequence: TGTGCCAGCCGAAAACAGGGGGGAGGAGATACGCAGTATTTT. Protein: CASRKQGGGDTQYF.

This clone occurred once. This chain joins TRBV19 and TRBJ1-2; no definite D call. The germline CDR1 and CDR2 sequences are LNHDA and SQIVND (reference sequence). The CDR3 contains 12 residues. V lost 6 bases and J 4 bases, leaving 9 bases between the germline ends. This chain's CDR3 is CASRGSPYGYTF. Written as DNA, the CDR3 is TGTGCCAGTAGAGGATCCCCCTATGGCTACACCTTC.

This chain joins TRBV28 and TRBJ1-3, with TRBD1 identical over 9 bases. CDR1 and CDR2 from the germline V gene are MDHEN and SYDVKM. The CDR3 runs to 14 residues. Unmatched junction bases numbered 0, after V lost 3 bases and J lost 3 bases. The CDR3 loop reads CASSLGQGGNTIYF. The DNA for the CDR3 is TGTGCCAGCAGTTTGGGACAGGGTGGAAACACCATATATTTT.